The 24 T cell receptor beta chains listed next were all sequenced from one sample in a study of blood T cell repertoires in COVID-19. Clones were read by immunoSEQ multiplex PCR, and TCRdb kept only the in-frame ones, dropping some. This repertoire shows around 370,000 clones, about 89% found once; its top ten account for over 6%. Sequenced input: peripheral blood. Receptor source: a woman between 45 and 60 years old with COVID-19, enrolled during active disease.

This sequence joins TRBV12-3 or TRBV12-4 and TRBJ1-1; D possibly corresponds to TRBD1 (6 bases). The V end lost 5 bases, the J end lost 10 bases, and 14 bases lay between the germline ends. CDR3 size: 12 residues. The CDR3 is CASSKKGHRAFF. As DNA, the CDR3 is TGTGCCAGCAGTAAGAAGGGACATCGAGCTTTCTTT.

The chain recombines TRBV6-6 with TRBJ1-2; D may be TRBD1 (5 bases). Germline-derived CDR1 and CDR2 are MNHNY and SVGAGI (reference sequence). V was shortened by 2 bases and J by 3 bases, with 13 bases between the two germline ends. CDR3 length equals 15 residues. The CDR3 is CASSYPVGGDYGYTF. CDR3 sequence (DNA): TGTGCCAGCAGTTACCCTGTTGGGGGGGACTATGGCTACACCTTC.

The gene calls are TRBV7-2 and TRBJ2-5; D might be TRBD1 (6 bases). The V end lost 5 bases, the J end lost 2 bases, and 9 bases lay between the germline ends. The length of the CDR3 is 13 residues. Germline V CDR1 and CDR2: SGHTA, FQGNSA. Here the CDR3 reads CASSGGQQETQYF. DNA of the CDR3: TGTGCCAGCAGCGGGGGACAACAAGAGACCCAGTACTTC.

The V gene is TRBV19, the J gene TRBJ2-7; 8 bases fit TRBD1. Germline V gene lookup returns CDR1 LNHDA and CDR2 SQIVND (reference sequence). The V segment lost 4 bases and the J segment 4 bases; nucleotides outside the gene matches: 3. The CDR3 is 13 amino acids. CDR3 amino acids: CASSTGTGYEQYF. The CDR3 bases are TGTGCCAGTAGTACCGGGACAGGATACGAGCAGTACTTC.

V usage is TRBV9 and J usage is TRBJ2-1; D may be TRBD1 (6 bases). Germline V CDR1 and CDR2: SGDLS, YYNGEE. The length of the CDR3 is 13 residues. Trimming removed 2 bases from V and 9 bases from J, with 12 bases in between. CDR3 sequence (DNA): TGTGCCAGCAGCGTTTATCTAGGGGGTGAGCAGTTCTTC. Encoded protein: CASSVYLGGEQFF.

The chain uses TRBV5-1 and TRBJ2-1; TRBD2 matches 7 bases. Germline assignment: CDR1 SGHRS and CDR2 YFSETQ. This CDR3 comprises 15 residues. The trim removed 5 bases at V and 6 bases at J, leaving 11 bases unmatched. The CDR3 reads CASRPVVGGPNEQFF. CDR3 nucleotides: TGCGCCAGCAGGCCTGTGGTGGGAGGGCCCAATGAGCAGTTCTTC. The variable domain in full, completed from reference TRBV5-1 and TRBJ2-1, reads KAGVTQTPRYLIKTRGQQVTLSCSPISGHRSVSWYQQTPGQGLQFLFEYFSETQRNKGNFPGRFSGRQFSNSRSEMNVSTLELGDSALYLCASRPVVGGPNEQFFGPGTRLTVL.

In this sample, this clone turned up a few times. The gene calls are TRBV7-8 and TRBJ2-7; 11 bases match TRBD2. Trimming took 5 bases from V and 3 from J; bases not matched to a gene: 21. In germline, CDR1 is SGHVS, CDR2 FQNEAQ. This CDR3 comprises 20 residues. DNA for the CDR3: TGTGCCAGCAGCCTAAGGGGGATTAGCGGGAGGGTTAAGGTTAGCTACGAGCAGTACTTC. Translating it yields CASSLRGISGRVKVSYEQYF.

This clone was counted a single time. The CDR3 spells CSPIRGAEAFF. CDR3 bases: TGCAGTCCCATCCGCGGTGCTGAAGCTTTCTTT. The rearrangement joins TRBV20-1 to TRBJ1-1; D ambiguous. Germline V gene lookup returns CDR1 DFQATT and CDR2 SNEGSKA (reference sequence). The CDR3 loop spans 11 amino acids. The ends were cut back, 8 bases at V and 6 bases at J, with 13 bases in the middle.

The CDR3 DNA is TGTGCCAGCAGCCTCTCCGATCCGACAGGGACCCCTAACTATGGCTACACCTTC. Translation: CASSLSDPTGTPNYGYTF. The V gene is TRBV14, the J gene TRBJ1-2; 7 bases map to TRBD1. The junction had 14 bases not matched to a gene; V was cut back by 4 bases and J by 0 bases. The CDR3 covers 18 residues. Per the germline V gene, CDR1 is SGHDN and CDR2 is FVKESK.

The chain carries TRBV7-9 and TRBJ2-5, with TRBD2 identical over 9 bases. Germline values: CDR1 SEHNR, CDR2 FQNEAQ (reference sequence). This CDR3 has 14 residues. The V gene end was trimmed by 5 bases and the J gene end by 5 bases; junction bases not matched to a gene: 6. The CDR3 bases are TGTGCCAGCAGCGTGGGACTAGCTTTGGAGACCCAGTACTTC. Translating gives CASSVGLALETQYF.

The chain couples TRBV5-1 to TRBJ2-2, with 9 bases identical to TRBD1. The V gene's germline CDR1 is SGHRS and CDR2 YFSETQ. V trimming: 4 bases; J trimming: 5 bases; junction bases outside the gene matches: 6. This CDR3 is 15 amino acids long. The CDR3 here is CASSPRQGGTGELFF. CDR3 nucleotide sequence: TGCGCCAGCAGCCCCCGACAGGGGGGGACCGGGGAGCTGTTTTTT.

This clone has only a few counts. The rearrangement uses TRBV19 and TRBJ1-6; D is possibly TRBD1 (6 bases). The CDR3 is 15 residues long. Germline CDR1 and CDR2: LNHDA and SQIVND (reference sequence). The V gene lost 3 bases and the J gene lost 8 bases, with 14 bases spanning the gap. This chain's CDR3 is CASSMIGRQDSPLHF. In nucleotides, the CDR3 is TGTGCCAGTAGTATGATTGGACGACAGGATTCACCCCTCCACTTT.

The chain recombines TRBV9 with TRBJ2-2, with D possibly being TRBD2 (5 bases). Germline assignment: CDR1 SGDLS and CDR2 YYNGEE. The CDR3 covers 14 residues. With 4 bases removed from V and 6 bases from J, the gap between germline ends came to 13 bases. The CDR3 bases are TGTGCCAGCAGCCCACCCCTGGGAGCCGGGGAGCTGTTTTTT. Its translation is CASSPPLGAGELFF.

This clone occurred once. The V call is TRBV7-6, the J call TRBJ2-5; 12 nucleotides agree with TRBD2. Germline CDR1 is SGHVS and CDR2 is FNYEAQ. V was clipped by 5 bases and J by 3 bases; unmatched bases: 4. The CDR3 loop spans 15 amino acids. CDR3 nucleotide sequence: TGTGCCAGCAGCGCGCTAGCGGGAGGGGAAGAGACCCAGTACTTC. As protein: CASSALAGGEETQYF.

The J gene is TRBJ2-1, the V gene TRBV20-1; 7 bases match TRBD2. Unmatched junction bases numbered 11, after V lost 3 bases and J lost 3 bases. Germline V gene sequence: CDR1 DFQATT, CDR2 SNEGSKA (reference sequence). The CDR3 covers 16 residues. The DNA for the CDR3 is TGCAGTGCTAGTAGGTCTAGCGGTTTGGGCTACAATGAGCAGTTCTTC. Translating gives CSASRSSGLGYNEQFF.

The genes are TRBV6-2 or TRBV6-3 and TRBJ2-1; 7 nucleotides align to TRBD2. Germline CDR1 reads MNHEY; CDR2 reads SVGEGT. V trimming: 5 bases; J trimming: 4 bases; junction bases outside the gene matches: 11. The CDR3 covers 16 residues. Written as DNA, the CDR3 is TGTGCCAGCAGTAGTTTGGGGCGGGAGCCTTACAATGAGCAGTTCTTC. It yields the protein CASSSLGREPYNEQFF.

The V call is TRBV5-1, the J call TRBJ2-7, with 7 positions matching TRBD2. V gave up 4 bases and J gave up 7 bases; unmatched junction bases: 17. The CDR3 covers 16 residues. CDR1 is SGHRS and CDR2 is YFSETQ in the germline V gene. Here the CDR3 reads CASSPLLGGSPTEQYF. The DNA for the CDR3 is TGCGCCAGCAGCCCCCTACTGGGCGGGAGTCCAACTGAGCAGTACTTC.

In its sample, this clone is medium-sized. The CDR3 region is CASSDRSNTGELFF. The CDR3 region has the DNA TGTGCCAGTTCGGACAGGTCAAACACCGGGGAGCTGTTTTTT. The chain joins TRBV5-4 to TRBJ2-2; 7 positions match TRBD1. Germline-derived CDR1 and CDR2 are SGHNT and YYREEE (reference sequence). Trimming cost V 8 bases and J 2 bases; bases outside gene matches: 6. This CDR3 spans 14 amino acids. The entire variable domain, with the rest obtained from reference TRBV5-4 and TRBJ2-2, is as follows: ETGVTQSPTHLIKTRGQQVTLRCSSQSGHNTVSWYQQALGQGPQFIFQYYREEENGRGNFPPRFSGLQFPNYSSELNVNALELDDSALYLCASSDRSNTGELFFGEGSRLTVL.

The gene calls are TRBV11-3 and TRBJ2-2; D gene uncertain. Trimming left V 5 bases short and J 2 bases short, with 9 bases between. The CDR3 runs to 14 residues. Germline assignment: CDR1 SGHNT and CDR2 YENEEA. The CDR3 bases are TGTGCCAGCAGCGAGACATCTAACACCGGGGAGCTGTTTTTT. This gives the protein CASSETSNTGELFF.

The rearrangement joins TRBV15 to TRBJ1-1, with D tentatively TRBD1 (5 bases). The V gene's germline CDR1 is LNHNV and CDR2 YYDKDF (reference sequence). Trimming left V 0 bases short and J 0 bases short, with 17 bases between. The CDR3 runs 18 residues. CDR3 DNA sequence: TGTGCCACCAGCAGAGATCTCGGGCAGGGTCGAGTGAACACTGAAGCTTTCTTT. Its translation is CATSRDLGQGRVNTEAFF. Complete variable domain (other parts from reference TRBV15 and TRBJ1-1): DAMVIQNPRYQVTQFGKPVTLSCSQTLNHNVMYWYQQKSSQAPKLLFHYYDKDFNNEADTPDNFQSRRPNTSFCFLDIRSPGLGDTAMYLCATSRDLGQGRVNTEAFFGQGTRLTVV.

This clone was seen once. The chain carries TRBV4-2 and TRBJ2-7; no definite D call. The CDR3 covers 13 residues. Germline V lookup: CDR1 LGHNA, CDR2 YNFKEQ. V shed 0 bases and J shed 5 bases, with 8 bases lying between them. CDR3 region: CASSQDNTNEQYF. CDR3 sequence (DNA): TGTGCCAGCAGCCAAGATAACACTAACGAGCAGTACTTC.

This clone was detected only a few times. The chain uses TRBV2 and TRBJ2-7; D remains unclear. The CDR3 loop spans 11 amino acids. CDR1 is SNHLY and CDR2 is FYNNEI in the germline V gene. Trimming removed 6 bases from V and 4 bases from J, with 7 bases in between. CDR3: CASSDTYEQYF. The CDR3 DNA sequence: TGTGCCAGCAGCGACACATACGAGCAGTACTTC. Using reference TRBV2 and TRBJ2-7 for the parts outside the CDR3, the full variable domain is EPEVTQTPSHQVTQMGQEVILRCVPISNHLYFYWYRQILGQKVEFLVSFYNNEISEKSEIFDDQFSVERPDGSNFTLKIRSTKLEDSAMYFCASSDTYEQYFGPGTRLTVT.

V is TRBV7-8 and J is TRBJ2-5, with 8 bases that match TRBD1. The CDR3 covers 15 residues. Unmatched junction bases numbered 7, after V lost 5 bases and J lost 2 bases. CDR1 and CDR2 (germline): SGHVS, FQNEAQ. CDR3 nucleotide sequence: TGTGCCAGCAGCGGACAGGGCCAAAGGCAAGAGACCCAGTACTTC. This codes for CASSGQGQRQETQYF. The full variable domain, rest sourced from reference TRBV7-8 and TRBJ2-5, is GAGVSQSPRYKVAKRGQDVALRCDPISGHVSLFWYQQALGQGPEFLTYFQNEAQLDKSGLPSDRFFAERPEGSVSTLKIQRTQQEDSAVYLCASSGQGQRQETQYFGPGTRLLVL.

This clone is labeled as medium-sized. The genes are TRBV6-1 and TRBJ2-1, with 8 nucleotides matching TRBD2. After removal of 3 bases from V and 7 bases from J, the junction contained 11 bases not matched to a gene. CDR1 and CDR2 (germline): MNHNS, SASEGT. This CDR3 region has 16 residues. The CDR3 loop reads CASSDAGLGLENEQFF. The CDR3 DNA reads as TGTGCCAGCAGTGACGCGGGACTAGGTCTGGAGAATGAGCAGTTCTTC.